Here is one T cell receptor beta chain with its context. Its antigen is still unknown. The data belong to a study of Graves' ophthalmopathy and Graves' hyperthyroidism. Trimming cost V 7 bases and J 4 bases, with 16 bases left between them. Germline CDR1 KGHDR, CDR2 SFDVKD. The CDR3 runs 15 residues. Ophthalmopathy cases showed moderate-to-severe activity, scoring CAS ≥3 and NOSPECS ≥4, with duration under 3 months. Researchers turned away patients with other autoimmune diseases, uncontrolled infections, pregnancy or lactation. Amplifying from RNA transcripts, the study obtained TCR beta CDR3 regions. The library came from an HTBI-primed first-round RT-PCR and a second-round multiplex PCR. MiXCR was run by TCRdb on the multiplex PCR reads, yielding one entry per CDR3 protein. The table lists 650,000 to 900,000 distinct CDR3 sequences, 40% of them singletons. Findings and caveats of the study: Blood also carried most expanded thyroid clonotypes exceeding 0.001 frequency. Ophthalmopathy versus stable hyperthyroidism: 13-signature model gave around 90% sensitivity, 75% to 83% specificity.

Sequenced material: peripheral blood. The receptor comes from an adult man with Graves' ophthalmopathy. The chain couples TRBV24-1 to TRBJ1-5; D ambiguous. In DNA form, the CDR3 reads TGTGCCACCAGCTCACCAGGCCCGGAGAATCAGCCCCAGCATTTT. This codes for CATSSPGPENQPQHF.